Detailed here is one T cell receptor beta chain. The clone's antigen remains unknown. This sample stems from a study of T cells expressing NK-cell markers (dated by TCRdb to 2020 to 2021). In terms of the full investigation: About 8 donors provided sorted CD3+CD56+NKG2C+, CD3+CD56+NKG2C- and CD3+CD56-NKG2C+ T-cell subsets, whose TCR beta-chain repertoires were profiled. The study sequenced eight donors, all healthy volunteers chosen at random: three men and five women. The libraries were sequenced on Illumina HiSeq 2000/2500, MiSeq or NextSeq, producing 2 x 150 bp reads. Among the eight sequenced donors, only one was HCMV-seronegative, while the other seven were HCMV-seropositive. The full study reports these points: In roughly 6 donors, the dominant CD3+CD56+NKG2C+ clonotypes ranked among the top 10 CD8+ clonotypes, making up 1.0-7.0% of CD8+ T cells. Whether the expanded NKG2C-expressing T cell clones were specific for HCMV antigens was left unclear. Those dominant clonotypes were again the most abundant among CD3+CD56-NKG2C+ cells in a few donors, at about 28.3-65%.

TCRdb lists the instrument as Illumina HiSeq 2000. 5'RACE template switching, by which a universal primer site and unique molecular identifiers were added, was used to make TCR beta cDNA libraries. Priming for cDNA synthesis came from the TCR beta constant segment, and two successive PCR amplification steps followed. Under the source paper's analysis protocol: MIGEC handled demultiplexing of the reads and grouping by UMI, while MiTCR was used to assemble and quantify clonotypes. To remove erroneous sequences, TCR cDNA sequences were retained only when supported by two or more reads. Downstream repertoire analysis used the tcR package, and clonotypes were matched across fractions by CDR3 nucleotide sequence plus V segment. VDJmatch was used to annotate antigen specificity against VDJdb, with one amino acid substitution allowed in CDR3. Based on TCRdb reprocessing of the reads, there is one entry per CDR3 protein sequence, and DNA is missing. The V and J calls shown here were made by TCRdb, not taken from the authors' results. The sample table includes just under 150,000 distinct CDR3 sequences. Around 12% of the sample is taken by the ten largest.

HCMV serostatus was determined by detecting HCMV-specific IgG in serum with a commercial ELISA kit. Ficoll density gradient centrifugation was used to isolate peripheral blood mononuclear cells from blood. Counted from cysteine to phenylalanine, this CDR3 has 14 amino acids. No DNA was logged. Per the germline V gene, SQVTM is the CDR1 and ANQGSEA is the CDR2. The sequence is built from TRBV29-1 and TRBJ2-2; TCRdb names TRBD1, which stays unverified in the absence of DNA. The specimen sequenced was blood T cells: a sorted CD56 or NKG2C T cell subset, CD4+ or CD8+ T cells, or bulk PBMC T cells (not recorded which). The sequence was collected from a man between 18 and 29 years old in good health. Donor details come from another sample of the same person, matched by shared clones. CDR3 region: CSVEDGQNVGELFF.